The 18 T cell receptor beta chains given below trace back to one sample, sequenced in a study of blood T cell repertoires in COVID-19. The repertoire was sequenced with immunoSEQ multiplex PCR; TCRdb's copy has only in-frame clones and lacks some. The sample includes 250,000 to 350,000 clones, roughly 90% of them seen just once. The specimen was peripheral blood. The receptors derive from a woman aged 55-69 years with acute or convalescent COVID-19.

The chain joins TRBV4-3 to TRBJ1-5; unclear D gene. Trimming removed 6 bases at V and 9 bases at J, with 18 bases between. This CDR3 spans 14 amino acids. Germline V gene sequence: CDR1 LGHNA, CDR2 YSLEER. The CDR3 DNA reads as TGCGCCAGCAGTCCTGACCAGGCCCCGAGGCCCCAGCATTTT. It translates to CASSPDQAPRPQHF.

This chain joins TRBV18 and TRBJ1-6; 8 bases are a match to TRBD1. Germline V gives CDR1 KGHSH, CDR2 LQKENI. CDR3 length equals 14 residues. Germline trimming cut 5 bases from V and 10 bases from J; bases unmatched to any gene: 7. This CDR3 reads CASSSGQGGSPLHF. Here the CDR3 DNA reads TGTGCCAGCTCATCAGGACAGGGCGGATCACCCCTCCACTTT.

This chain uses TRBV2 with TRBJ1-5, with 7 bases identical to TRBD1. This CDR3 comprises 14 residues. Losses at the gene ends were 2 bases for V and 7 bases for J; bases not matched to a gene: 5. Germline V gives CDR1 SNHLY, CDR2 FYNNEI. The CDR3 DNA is TGTGCCAGCAGTGAAACAGGGGTTGTCCAGCCCCAGCATTTT. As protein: CASSETGVVQPQHF.

CDR3 protein: CASSWASGNYGYTF. CDR3 coding DNA: TGTGCCAGCAGTTGGGCATCAGGGAACTATGGCTACACCTTC. J is TRBJ1-2 and V is TRBV28, with D possibly matching TRBD1 (5 bases). Per the germline V gene, CDR1 is MDHEN and CDR2 is SYDVKM. The CDR3 totals 14 residues. Trimming took 4 bases from V and 2 from J, leaving 11 bases between them.

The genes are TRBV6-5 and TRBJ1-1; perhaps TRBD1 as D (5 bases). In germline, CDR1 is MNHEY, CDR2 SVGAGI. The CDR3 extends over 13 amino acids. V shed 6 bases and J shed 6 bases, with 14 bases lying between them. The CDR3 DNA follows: TGTGCCAGCAGCGGGGGGAATTTCGCTGAAGCTTTCTTT. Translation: CASSGGNFAEAFF.

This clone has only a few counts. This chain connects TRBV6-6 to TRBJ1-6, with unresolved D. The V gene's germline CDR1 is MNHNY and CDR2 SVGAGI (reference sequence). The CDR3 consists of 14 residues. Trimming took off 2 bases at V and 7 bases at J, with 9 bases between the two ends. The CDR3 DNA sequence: TGTGCCAGCAGTTACCCTTCCAGAAATTCACCCCTCCACTTT. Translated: CASSYPSRNSPLHF.

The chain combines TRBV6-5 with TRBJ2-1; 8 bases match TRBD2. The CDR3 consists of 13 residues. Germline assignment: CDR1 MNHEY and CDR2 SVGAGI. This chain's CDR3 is CITRLPGGNEQFF. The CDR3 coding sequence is TGTATAACCAGGCTGCCGGGGGGGAATGAGCAGTTCTTC.

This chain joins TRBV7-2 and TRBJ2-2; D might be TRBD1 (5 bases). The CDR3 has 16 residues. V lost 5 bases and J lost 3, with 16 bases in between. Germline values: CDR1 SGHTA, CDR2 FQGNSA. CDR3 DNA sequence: TGTGCCAGCAGCCCACCCGGCAGGGCTTACACCGGGGAGCTGTTTTTT. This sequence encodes CASSPPGRAYTGELFF.

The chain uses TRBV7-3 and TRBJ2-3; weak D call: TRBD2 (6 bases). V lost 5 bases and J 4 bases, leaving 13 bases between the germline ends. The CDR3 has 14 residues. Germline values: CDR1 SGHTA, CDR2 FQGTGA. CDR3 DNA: TGTGCCAGCAGCCGTGGGGGGAAGGCAGATACGCAGTATTTT. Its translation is CASSRGGKADTQYF.

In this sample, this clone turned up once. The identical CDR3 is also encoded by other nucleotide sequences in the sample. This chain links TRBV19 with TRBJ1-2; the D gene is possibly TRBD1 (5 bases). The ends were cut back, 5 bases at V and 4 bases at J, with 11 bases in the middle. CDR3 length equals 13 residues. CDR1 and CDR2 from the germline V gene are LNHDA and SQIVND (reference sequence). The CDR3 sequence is CASSDTGSYGYTF. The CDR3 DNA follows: TGTGCCAGTAGTGACACAGGCAGCTATGGCTACACCTTC.

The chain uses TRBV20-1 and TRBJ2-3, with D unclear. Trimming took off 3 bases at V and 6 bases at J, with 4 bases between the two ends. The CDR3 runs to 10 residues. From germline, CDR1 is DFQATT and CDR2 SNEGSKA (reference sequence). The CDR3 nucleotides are TGCAGTGCTAGGAGGGATACGCAGTATTTT. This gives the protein CSARRDTQYF.

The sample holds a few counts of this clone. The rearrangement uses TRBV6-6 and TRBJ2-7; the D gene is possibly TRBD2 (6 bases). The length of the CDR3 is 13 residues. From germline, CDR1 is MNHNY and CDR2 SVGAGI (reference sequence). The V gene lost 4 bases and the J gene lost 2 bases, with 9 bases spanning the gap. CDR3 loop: CASSSRETYEQYF. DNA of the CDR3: TGTGCCAGCAGTTCCCGGGAGACCTACGAGCAGTACTTC.

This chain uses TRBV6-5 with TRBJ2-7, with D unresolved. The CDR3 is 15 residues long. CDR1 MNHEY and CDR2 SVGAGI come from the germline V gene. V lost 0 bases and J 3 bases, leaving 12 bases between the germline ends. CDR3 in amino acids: CASSYSGHGVYEQYF. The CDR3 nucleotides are TGTGCCAGCAGTTACTCGGGCCATGGCGTCTACGAGCAGTACTTC.

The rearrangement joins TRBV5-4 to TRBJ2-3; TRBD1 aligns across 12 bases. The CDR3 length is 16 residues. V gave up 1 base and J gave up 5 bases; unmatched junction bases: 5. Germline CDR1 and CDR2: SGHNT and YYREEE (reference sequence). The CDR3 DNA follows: TGTGCCAGCAGCTTGCTGGGACAGGGGGCCGGAGATACGCAGTATTTT. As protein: CASSLLGQGAGDTQYF.

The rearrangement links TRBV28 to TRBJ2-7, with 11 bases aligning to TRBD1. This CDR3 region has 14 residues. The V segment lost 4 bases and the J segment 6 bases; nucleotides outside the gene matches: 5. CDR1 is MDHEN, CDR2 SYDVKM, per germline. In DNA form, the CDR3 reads TGTGCCAGCAGTTACCCTGGGACAGGGGGCGAGCAGTACTTC. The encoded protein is CASSYPGTGGEQYF.

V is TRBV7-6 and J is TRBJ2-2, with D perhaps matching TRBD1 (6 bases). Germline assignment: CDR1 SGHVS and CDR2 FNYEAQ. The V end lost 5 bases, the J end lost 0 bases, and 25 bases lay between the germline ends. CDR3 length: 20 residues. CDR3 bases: TGTGCCAGCAGCGTCCAGATTAGAGACAGGCGGCTTGCGAACACCGGGGAGCTGTTTTTT. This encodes CASSVQIRDRRLANTGELFF.

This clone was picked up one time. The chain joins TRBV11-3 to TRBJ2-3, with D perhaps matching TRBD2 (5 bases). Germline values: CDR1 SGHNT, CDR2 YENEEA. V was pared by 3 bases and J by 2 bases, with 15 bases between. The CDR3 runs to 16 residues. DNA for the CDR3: TGTGCCAGCAGCTTGGGTCCTAGCAGCAACACAGATACGCAGTATTTT. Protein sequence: CASSLGPSSNTDTQYF. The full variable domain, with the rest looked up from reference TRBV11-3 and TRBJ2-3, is EAGVVQSPRYKIIEKKQPVAFWCNPISGHNTLYWYLQNLGQGPELLIRYENEEAVDDSQLPKDRFSAERLKGVDSTLKIQPAELGDSAVYLCASSLGPSSNTDTQYFGPGTRLTVL.

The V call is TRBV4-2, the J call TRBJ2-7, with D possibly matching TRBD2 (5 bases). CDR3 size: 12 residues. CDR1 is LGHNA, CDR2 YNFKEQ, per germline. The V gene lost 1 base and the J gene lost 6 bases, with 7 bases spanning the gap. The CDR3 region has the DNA TGTGCCAGCAGCCAAGGAGGGAGCGAGCAGTACTTC. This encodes CASSQGGSEQYF.